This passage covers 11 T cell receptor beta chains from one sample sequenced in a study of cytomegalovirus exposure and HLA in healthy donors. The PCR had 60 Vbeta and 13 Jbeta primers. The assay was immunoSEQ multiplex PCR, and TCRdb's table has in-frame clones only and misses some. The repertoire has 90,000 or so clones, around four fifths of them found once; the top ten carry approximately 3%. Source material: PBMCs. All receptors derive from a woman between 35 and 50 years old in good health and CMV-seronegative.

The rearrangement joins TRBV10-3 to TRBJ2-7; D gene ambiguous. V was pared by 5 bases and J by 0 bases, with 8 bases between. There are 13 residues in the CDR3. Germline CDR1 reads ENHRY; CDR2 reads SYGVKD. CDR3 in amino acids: CAISSLNSYEQYF. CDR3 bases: TGTGCCATCAGTTCACTGAACTCCTACGAGCAGTACTTC.

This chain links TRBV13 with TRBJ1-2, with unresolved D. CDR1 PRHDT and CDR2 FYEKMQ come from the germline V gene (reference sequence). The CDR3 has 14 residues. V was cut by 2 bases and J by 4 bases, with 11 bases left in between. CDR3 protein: CASSLPAPSYGYTF. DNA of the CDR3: TGTGCCAGCAGCTTACCAGCCCCTAGCTATGGCTACACCTTC.

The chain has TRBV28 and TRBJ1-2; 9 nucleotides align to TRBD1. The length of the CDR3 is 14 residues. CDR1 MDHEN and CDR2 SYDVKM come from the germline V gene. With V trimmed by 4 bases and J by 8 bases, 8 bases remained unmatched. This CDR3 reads CASSSPTGGRGYTF. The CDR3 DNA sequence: TGTGCCAGCAGTTCCCCCACAGGGGGCAGAGGCTACACCTTC.

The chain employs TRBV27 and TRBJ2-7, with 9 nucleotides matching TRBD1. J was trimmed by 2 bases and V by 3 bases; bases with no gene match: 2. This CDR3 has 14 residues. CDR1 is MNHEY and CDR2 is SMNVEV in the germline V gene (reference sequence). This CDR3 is CASSLGQGTYEQYF. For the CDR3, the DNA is TGTGCCAGCAGTTTGGGACAGGGAACCTACGAGCAGTACTTC.

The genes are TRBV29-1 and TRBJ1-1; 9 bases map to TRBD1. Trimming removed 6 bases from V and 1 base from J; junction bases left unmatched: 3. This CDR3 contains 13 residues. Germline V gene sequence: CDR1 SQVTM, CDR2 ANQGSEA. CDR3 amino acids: CSVRTGANTEAFF. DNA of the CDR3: TGCAGCGTCCGGACAGGGGCGAACACTGAAGCTTTCTTT.

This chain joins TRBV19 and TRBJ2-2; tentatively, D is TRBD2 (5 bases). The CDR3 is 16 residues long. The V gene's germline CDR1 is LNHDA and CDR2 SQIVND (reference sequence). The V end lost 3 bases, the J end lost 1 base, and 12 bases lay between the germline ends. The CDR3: CASSIKVGMNTGELFF. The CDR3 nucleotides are TGTGCCAGTAGTATTAAGGTCGGGATGAACACCGGGGAGCTGTTTTTT. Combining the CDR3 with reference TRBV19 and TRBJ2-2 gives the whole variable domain DGGITQSPKYLFRKEGQNVTLSCEQNLNHDAMYWYRQDPGQGLRLIYYSQIVNDFQKGDIAEGYSVSREKKESFPLTVTSAQKNPTAFYLCASSIKVGMNTGELFFGEGSRLTVL.

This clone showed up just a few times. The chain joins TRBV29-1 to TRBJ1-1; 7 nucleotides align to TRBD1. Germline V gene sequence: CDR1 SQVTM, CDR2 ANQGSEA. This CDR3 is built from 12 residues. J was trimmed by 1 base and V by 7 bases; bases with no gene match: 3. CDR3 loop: CSAGGGNTEAFF. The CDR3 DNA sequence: TGCAGCGCAGGGGGAGGGAACACTGAAGCTTTCTTT.

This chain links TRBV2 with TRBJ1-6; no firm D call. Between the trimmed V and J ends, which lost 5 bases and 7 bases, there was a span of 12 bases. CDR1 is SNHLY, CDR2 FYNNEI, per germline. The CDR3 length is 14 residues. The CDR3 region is CASSWLTGNSPLHF. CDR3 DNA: TGTGCCAGCAGTTGGCTAACGGGGAATTCACCCCTCCACTTT.

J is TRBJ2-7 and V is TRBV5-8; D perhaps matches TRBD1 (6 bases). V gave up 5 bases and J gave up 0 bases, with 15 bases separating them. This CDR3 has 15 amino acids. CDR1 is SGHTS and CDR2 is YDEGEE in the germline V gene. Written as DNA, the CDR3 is TGTGCCAGCAGACCGGGACACCGTCTCTCCTACGAGCAGTACTTC. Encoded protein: CASRPGHRLSYEQYF. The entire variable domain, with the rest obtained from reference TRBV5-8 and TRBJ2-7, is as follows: EAGVTQSPTHLIKTRGQQATLRCSPISGHTSVYWYQQALGLGLQFLLWYDEGEERNRGNFPPRFSGRQFPNYSSELNVNALELEDSALYLCASRPGHRLSYEQYFGPGTRLTVT.

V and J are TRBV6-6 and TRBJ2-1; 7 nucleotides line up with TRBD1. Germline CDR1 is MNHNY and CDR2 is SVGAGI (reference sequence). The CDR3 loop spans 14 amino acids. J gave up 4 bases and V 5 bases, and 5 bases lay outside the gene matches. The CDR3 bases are TGTGCCAGCAGTCTCCGGGACAGTTACAATGAGCAGTTCTTC. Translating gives CASSLRDSYNEQFF.

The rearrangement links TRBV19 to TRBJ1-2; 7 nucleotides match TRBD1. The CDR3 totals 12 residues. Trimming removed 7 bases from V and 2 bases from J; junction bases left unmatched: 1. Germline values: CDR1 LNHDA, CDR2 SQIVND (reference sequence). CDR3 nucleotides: TGTGCCAGTACAGGGGGAAACTATGGCTACACCTTC. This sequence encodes CASTGGNYGYTF.